The T cell receptor (beta chain) described here comes from a study of T cells in tumors after PD-1 blockade. Study in general: Some patients also took daily vismodegib 150 mg during anti-PD-1 treatment. Peripheral blood samples averaged about 33,000 unique clonotypes and about 120,000 templates. General study results and limits: Some novel exhausted tumor clones appeared in pre-treatment blood, suggesting peripheral recruitment.

Repertoires were generated with immunoSEQ multiplex PCR, while TCRdb's copy carries only in-frame clones and drops some. The sample yields about 59,000 clones, over 75% seen once. Notes on this clone: As yet, its antigen is unknown.

Trimming shortened V by 3 bases and J by 3 bases, and 6 bases separated the two germline ends. CDR3 size: 12 residues. The germline V gene encodes CDR1 SEHNR and CDR2 FQNEAQ (reference sequence). The specimen was PBMCs, collected before anti-PD-1 treatment. The TCR comes from a human donor with basal cell carcinoma. This chain connects TRBV7-9 to TRBJ2-7; D is unresolved. The DNA for the CDR3 is TGTGCCAGCAGCTTTTCAGGCTACGAGCAGTACTTC. It encodes CASSFSGYEQYF.